This T cell receptor (beta chain) is drawn from a study of identical twins. This clonotype was seen repeatedly, ten times or more. Its antigen is not known. In TCRdb, the 5' RACE reads were re-called with MiXCR into one record per CDR3 protein. The sample comprises roughly 630,000 distinct CDR3 sequences, about 7.1% of which are singletons, and 1.6% rests with the top ten. The study's findings and limits: Possibly, invariant MAIT and iNKT cells partly confounded zero-insertion analyses. Twin-shared out-of-frame alpha sequences showed excess low generation probability. Abundant cord blood beta clonotypes carried fewer insertions; memory repertoires showed none.

The same specimen was also included in a second study, on yellow fever vaccine responses in identical twins. From that paper: A vaccine T cell response that seemed partly convergent and partly personalized was reported in twins.

This sequence originates from a woman between 18 and 29 years old in good health. The specimen sequenced was PBMCs.

The CDR3, as DNA: TGTGCCAGCAGGGCCGGGACTAGCGGCACAGATACGCAGTATTTT. As protein: CASRAGTSGTDTQYF. The J gene is TRBJ2-3, the V gene TRBV28; 10 bases are shared with TRBD2. The CDR3 is 15 residues long. CDR1 is MDHEN, CDR2 SYDVKM, per germline. V lost 6 bases to trimming and J lost 1 base; unmatched junction nucleotides: 4.